These T cell receptor beta chains were read from a single sample in a study of T cell changes during pregnancy in multiple sclerosis. Produced via immunoSEQ multiplex PCR; TCRdb's table is partial and in-frame only. The table includes about 49,000 clones, 85% to 95% detected once. The sample consisted of CD8+ T cells from peripheral blood mononuclear cells, taken in the first trimester of pregnancy. Receptor source: a female donor with multiple sclerosis, enrolled in a pregnancy study. CDR3s include the opening cysteine and the closing phenylalanine or tryptophan. The order of the fields is D gene, J gene, V gene, clone size, CDR3 DNA, CDR3 protein. D genes are given only for firm matches. Part of the rows lack a size; the others show once, few, many or a class for expanded clones.

D: .
J: TRBJ2-3
V: TRBV4-1
size: .
DNA: TGCGCCAGCAGCCAAGCACAGGGCCCAGATACGCAGTATTTT
CDR3: CASSQAQGPDTQYF

D: .
J: TRBJ2-7
V: TRBV4-1
size: .
DNA: TGCGCCAGCAGCCAAGGTTACGAGGTCCACGAGCAGTACTTC
CDR3: CASSQGYEVHEQYF

D: .
J: TRBJ1-2
V: TRBV6-6
size: .
DNA: TGTGCCAGCAGTTACGACAGGAGCTATGGCTACACCTTC
CDR3: CASSYDRSYGYTF

D: .
J: TRBJ2-1
V: TRBV4-1
size: .
DNA: TGCGCCAGCAGCCCTAACCTCAATGAGCAGTTCTTC
CDR3: CASSPNLNEQFF

D: TRBD1
J: TRBJ2-7
V: TRBV5-1
size: .
DNA: TGCGCCAGCAGCATCAGGGGGCCGTCCTACGAGCAGTACTTC
CDR3: CASSIRGPSYEQYF

D: .
J: TRBJ2-1
V: TRBV4-1
size: .
DNA: TGCGCCAGCAGCCTCGGACAGTACAATGAGCAGTTCTTC
CDR3: CASSLGQYNEQFF

D: TRBD2
J: TRBJ2-5
V: TRBV18
size: .
DNA: TGTGCCAGCTCATCACCGGGACTAGCGGGAGTGGGTTATCAAGAGACCCAGTACTTC
CDR3: CASSSPGLAGVGYQETQYF

D: .
J: TRBJ1-5
V: TRBV28
size: .
DNA: TGTGCCAGCAGTTTAACGGGTTATGGGTATCAGCCCCAGCATTTT
CDR3: CASSLTGYGYQPQHF

D: .
J: TRBJ2-2
V: TRBV6-4
size: .
DNA: TGTGCCAGCAGTGATAGCGACACCGGGGAGCTGTTTTTT
CDR3: CASSDSDTGELFF

D: TRBD2
J: TRBJ2-2
V: TRBV7-9
size: .
DNA: TGTGCCAGCAGCCCCCGGACTAGCGGGAACACCGGGGAGCTGTTTTTT
CDR3: CASSPRTSGNTGELFF

D: .
J: TRBJ2-7
V: TRBV10-2
size: .
DNA: TGCGCCAGCAGTGAGGTAGACTACGAGCAGTACTTC
CDR3: CASSEVDYEQYF

D: .
J: TRBJ2-7
V: TRBV7-6
size: .
DNA: TGTGCCAGCAGCTACGAAAGGACAGTCGGCTACGAGCAGTACTTC
CDR3: CASSYERTVGYEQYF

D: .
J: TRBJ1-4
V: TRBV7-9
size: once
DNA: TGTGCCAGCAGCCCCCGAGGCCAACTTGAAGAAAAACTGTTTTTT
CDR3: CASSPRGQLEEKLFF

D: TRBD2
J: TRBJ2-1
V: TRBV13
size: .
DNA: TGTGCCAGCAGTCTAGCGGGAGTAGGTTACAATGAGCAGTTCTTC
CDR3: CASSLAGVGYNEQFF

D: .
J: TRBJ2-7
V: TRBV4-2
size: .
DNA: TGTGCCAGCAGCCAAGGAGGGAGCTACGAGCAGTACTTC
CDR3: CASSQGGSYEQYF

D: .
J: TRBJ1-2
V: TRBV6-6
size: .
DNA: TGTGCCAGCAGTTACGAGGGGAGGTCTGGCTACACCTTC
CDR3: CASSYEGRSGYTF

D: .
J: TRBJ2-1
V: TRBV19
size: .
DNA: TGTGCCAGTAGTACCTGGGCCGCAGGCAGCAATGAGCAGTTCTTC
CDR3: CASSTWAAGSNEQFF

D: .
J: TRBJ2-1
V: TRBV27
size: .
DNA: TGTGCCAGCAGTTTAGGGCCAGCGGCGAATGAGCAGTTCTTC
CDR3: CASSLGPAANEQFF

D: .
J: TRBJ1-5
V: TRBV19
size: once
DNA: TGTGCCAGTAGCTCGAGGTTCGATCAGCCCCAGCATTTT
CDR3: CASSSRFDQPQHF

D: .
J: TRBJ1-5
V: TRBV6-1
size: .
DNA: TGTGCCAGCAGTACAGGGAGACATAGCAATCAGCCCCAGCATTTT
CDR3: CASSTGRHSNQPQHF

D: TRBD1
J: TRBJ2-3
V: TRBV7-9
size: .
DNA: TGTGCCAGCAGCTTAGAGAGGACAGGGTTAGCCGATACGCAGTATTTT
CDR3: CASSLERTGLADTQYF

D: .
J: TRBJ2-7
V: TRBV28
size: .
DNA: TGTGCCAGTGTGACAGGTGGGTCGAACGAGCAGTACTTC
CDR3: CASVTGGSNEQYF

D: TRBD1
J: TRBJ1-2
V: TRBV29-1
size: .
DNA: TGCAGCGGGGCCGACCCGGGACAGCCCTATGGCTACACCTTC
CDR3: CSGADPGQPYGYTF

D: TRBD2
J: TRBJ2-1
V: TRBV4-2
size: medium-sized
DNA: TGTGCCAGCAGCCAAGATTTTAGCGGGAGCTCCTACAATGAGCAGTTCTTC
CDR3: CASSQDFSGSSYNEQFF

D: .
J: TRBJ2-2
V: TRBV5-5
size: .
DNA: TGTGCCAGCAGCTTCTGGAGCAACACCGGGGAGCTGTTTTTT
CDR3: CASSFWSNTGELFF

D: .
J: TRBJ2-7
V: TRBV5-6
size: .
DNA: TGTGCCAGCAGCCTAGGGACTCCCTCCTACGAGCAGTACTTC
CDR3: CASSLGTPSYEQYF

D: .
J: TRBJ2-1
V: TRBV7-9
size: once
DNA: TGTGCCAGCAGCTTAATACAGGGTCCCTACAATGAGCAGTTCTTC
CDR3: CASSLIQGPYNEQFF

D: TRBD2
J: TRBJ2-7
V: TRBV5-5
size: .
DNA: TGTGCCAGCAGCCATTCTAGCGGGCCCTACGAGCAGTACTTC
CDR3: CASSHSSGPYEQYF

D: .
J: TRBJ2-1
V: TRBV9
size: .
DNA: TGTGCCAGCAGCGGGCGAGGGGACAACTACAATGAGCAGTTCTTC
CDR3: CASSGRGDNYNEQFF

D: .
J: TRBJ2-1
V: TRBV5-1
size: .
DNA: TGCGCCAGCACCTTGAGGGGCGCCAATGAGCAGTTCTTC
CDR3: CASTLRGANEQFF

D: .
J: TRBJ2-7
V: TRBV19
size: .
DNA: TGTGCCAGTAGTTCGGCAGGACAGAGCTCCTACGAGCAGTACTTC
CDR3: CASSSAGQSSYEQYF

D: .
J: TRBJ1-1
V: TRBV15
size: .
DNA: TGTGCCACCAGCAGACCTCAGTACACTGAAGCTTTCTTT
CDR3: CATSRPQYTEAFF

D: .
J: TRBJ2-2
V: TRBV21-1
size: few
DNA: TGTGCCAGCAGCAGGGGACAGGGGGTCGGCACCGGGGAGCTGTTTTTT
CDR3: CASSRGQGVGTGELFF

D: .
J: TRBJ1-3
V: TRBV10-2
size: .
DNA: TGCGCCAGCAGGGGAGGGATCTCTGGAAACACCATATATTTT
CDR3: CASRGGISGNTIYF

D: TRBD2
J: TRBJ2-2
V: TRBV4-2
size: .
DNA: TGTGCCAGCAGCCAAGATAGGCGGGAGACCGACACCGGGGAGCTGTTTTTT
CDR3: CASSQDRRETDTGELFF

D: TRBD2
J: TRBJ2-1
V: TRBV19
size: once
DNA: TGTGCCAGTAGTAAACTAGCGGGAAGCTACAATGAGCAGTTCTTC
CDR3: CASSKLAGSYNEQFF

D: .
J: TRBJ1-1
V: TRBV19
size: .
DNA: TGTGCCAGTAGTTCCGTGACAGTAAACACTGAAGCTTTCTTT
CDR3: CASSSVTVNTEAFF

D: TRBD1
J: TRBJ1-1
V: TRBV7-6
size: .
DNA: TGTGCCAGCAGCCCGGTAATAGGCCAGGGGGTCGCTGAAGCTTTCTTT
CDR3: CASSPVIGQGVAEAFF

D: TRBD2
J: TRBJ2-5
V: TRBV15
size: .
DNA: TGTGCCACCAGCAGAGATAGGGCGGGAGTAATGGAGACCCAGTACTTC
CDR3: CATSRDRAGVMETQYF

D: TRBD2
J: TRBJ2-7
V: TRBV7-9
size: .
DNA: TGTGCCAGCAGCTCACTACTAGCGGGAGGACCCACGAGCTCCTACGAGCAGTACTTC
CDR3: CASSSLLAGGPTSSYEQYF

D: TRBD1
J: TRBJ1-2
V: TRBV6-5
size: .
DNA: TGTGCCAGCAGTCAGCGCAGGGGGAGAGAAGGCTACACCTTC
CDR3: CASSQRRGREGYTF